This T cell receptor (beta chain) was identified during a study of blood T cells in healthy people across ages. A sample-barcoded 5' primer and a J-beta primer mix were used in a second PCR of about 7 to 12 cycles. Each of the cDNA molecules was tagged by a template-switch adaptor with 12 random nucleotides. MiXCR, applied by TCRdb to the 5' RACE reads, yields one record per CDR3 protein. There are 890,000 or so distinct CDR3 sequences in the sample; around 62% occur only once, and roughly a quarter lies in the top ten. Germline CDR1 reads SGHAT; CDR2 reads FQNNGV. The ends were cut back, 4 bases at V and 8 bases at J, with 12 bases in the middle. The CDR3 loop spans 14 amino acids.

The chain has TRBV11-2 and TRBJ1-6; maybe TRBD1 (5 bases). Sequenced sample: blood. This clonotype originated in a man aged 25 to 40 in good health. CDR3: CASSSRVGDSPLHF. The CDR3 DNA reads TGTGCCAGCAGCTCCAGGGTGGGGGATTCACCCCTCCACTTT.